The clone carrying this T cell receptor beta chain was seen repeatedly, ten times or more. These data come from a study of molecular identifiers for immune sequencing clone quantification. Trimming stripped 0 bases from V and 3 bases from J, with 6 bases between. Per germline, CDR1 DFQATT and CDR2 SNEGSKA (reference sequence). This CDR3 has 12 residues. MiXCR was run by TCRdb on the PCR reads, yielding one entry per CDR3 protein. The data hold 70,000 to 95,000 distinct CDR3 sequences, with 15% to 20% observed a single time. The receptor comes from a human donor in good health. Some libraries in this study had Jurkat cell RNA spiked in. Sequenced material: naive CD8+ T cells from blood, with Jurkat cell RNA spiked in. Subset described: FACS-sorted CD8+CD4-CCR7+CD45RA+ naive T cells. The V gene is TRBV20-1, the J gene TRBJ2-7; no clear D. DNA for the CDR3: TGCAGTGCTAGAGAGGTCAGCTACGAGCAGTACTTC. Protein product: CSAREVSYEQYF.